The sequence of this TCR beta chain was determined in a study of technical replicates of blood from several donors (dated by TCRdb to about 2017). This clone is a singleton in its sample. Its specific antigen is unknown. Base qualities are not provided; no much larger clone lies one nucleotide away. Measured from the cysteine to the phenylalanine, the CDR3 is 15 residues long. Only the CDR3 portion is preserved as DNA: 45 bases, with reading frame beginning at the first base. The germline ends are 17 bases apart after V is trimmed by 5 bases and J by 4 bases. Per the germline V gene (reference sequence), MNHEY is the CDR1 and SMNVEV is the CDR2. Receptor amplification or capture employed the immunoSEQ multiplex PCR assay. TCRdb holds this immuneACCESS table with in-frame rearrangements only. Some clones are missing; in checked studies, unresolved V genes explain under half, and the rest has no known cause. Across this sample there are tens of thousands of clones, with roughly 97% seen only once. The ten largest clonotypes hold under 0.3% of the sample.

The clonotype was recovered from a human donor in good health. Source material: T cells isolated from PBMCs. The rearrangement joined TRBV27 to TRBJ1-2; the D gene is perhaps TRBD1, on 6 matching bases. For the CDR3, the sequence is CASSPEPGVSYGYTF. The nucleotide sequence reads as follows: TGTGCCAGCAGTCCGGAACCAGGGGTCTCCTATGGCTACACCTTC.